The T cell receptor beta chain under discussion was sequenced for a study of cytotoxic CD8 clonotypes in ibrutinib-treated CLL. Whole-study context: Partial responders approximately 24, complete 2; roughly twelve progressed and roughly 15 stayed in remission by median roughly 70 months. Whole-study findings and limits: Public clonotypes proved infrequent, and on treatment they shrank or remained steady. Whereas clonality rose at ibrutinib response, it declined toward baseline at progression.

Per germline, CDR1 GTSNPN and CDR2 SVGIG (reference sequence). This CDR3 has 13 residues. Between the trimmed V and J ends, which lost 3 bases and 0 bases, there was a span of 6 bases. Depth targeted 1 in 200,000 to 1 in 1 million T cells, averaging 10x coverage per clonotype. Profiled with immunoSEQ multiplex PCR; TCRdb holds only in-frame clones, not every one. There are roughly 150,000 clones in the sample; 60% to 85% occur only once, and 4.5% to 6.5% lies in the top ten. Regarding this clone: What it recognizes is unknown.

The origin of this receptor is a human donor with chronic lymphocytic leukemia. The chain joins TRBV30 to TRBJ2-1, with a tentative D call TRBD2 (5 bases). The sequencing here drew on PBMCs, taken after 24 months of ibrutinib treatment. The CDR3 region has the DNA TGTGCCTGGAGGGGGAGCTCCTACAATGAGCAGTTCTTC. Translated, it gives CAWRGSSYNEQFF.